Listed below are T cell receptor beta chains from one sample, sequenced in a study of shared clonotypes between healthy human individuals. Using immunoSEQ multiplex PCR, the repertoire was profiled, and TCRdb retains in-frame clones only, with some absent. The repertoire holds millions of clones, with around nine tenths as singletons. Sample: naive CD4+ T cells sorted from blood. These receptors were collected from a man between 18 and 29 years old in good health. Each CDR3 is given with its conserved first and last residue. A D gene is named only where the DNA matches it firmly. Size is omitted from some rows. Given values are once, few, many or a class for expanded clones.

J | size | D | V | CDR3 | DNA
TRBJ2-2 | NA | NA | TRBV2 | CASQSVLSTGELFF | TGTGCCAGCCAATCCGTCCTATCCACCGGGGAGCTGTTTTTT
TRBJ2-5 | NA | TRBD1 | TRBV6-1 | CASLRQGVQETQYF | TGTGCCAGCTTGAGACAGGGAGTCCAAGAGACCCAGTACTTC
TRBJ2-7 | NA | NA | TRBV30 | CAWSLSIYEQYF | TGTGCCTGGAGTCTTTCAATCTACGAGCAGTACTTC
TRBJ2-7 | NA | TRBD2 | TRBV9 | CASSPGEGHSYEQYF | TGTGCCAGCAGCCCCGGGGAGGGTCACTCTTACGAGCAGTACTTC
TRBJ2-1 | NA | TRBD2 | TRBV9 | CASSVVGREDLNEQFF | TGTGCCAGCAGCGTAGTAGGTCGGGAGGACCTCAATGAGCAGTTCTTC
TRBJ1-3 | few | NA | TRBV30 | CAWVSSGNTIYF | TGTGCCTGGGTTTCGTCTGGAAACACCATATATTTT
TRBJ2-7 | once | NA | TRBV2 | CASSFRVPYEQYF | TGTGCCAGCAGTTTCAGGGTACCCTACGAGCAGTACTTC
TRBJ2-7 | NA | NA | TRBV11-2 | CASSFEVTYEQYF | TGTGCCAGCAGCTTTGAAGTTACCTACGAGCAGTACTTC
TRBJ1-4 | NA | TRBD1 | TRBV9 | CASSPGQLNEKLFF | TGTGCCAGCAGCCCGGGACAGCTTAATGAAAAACTGTTTTTT
TRBJ1-1 | once | NA | TRBV5-1 | CASSLAPERSAFF | TGCGCCAGCAGCTTGGCCCCGGAGAGGAGCGCTTTCTTT
TRBJ2-2 | NA | TRBD1 | TRBV5-1 | CASSSGQGIGELFF | TGCGCCAGCAGCAGTGGACAGGGTATCGGGGAGCTGTTTTTT
TRBJ2-7 | NA | NA | TRBV6-5 | CASIRANEQYF | TGTGCCAGCATTCGGGCAAACGAGCAGTACTTC
TRBJ2-3 | NA | NA | TRBV5-4 | CASSLERGPTDTQYF | TGTGCCAGCAGCTTGGAACGGGGACCCACAGATACGCAGTATTTT
TRBJ2-2 | NA | NA | TRBV2 | CASKEGSWANTGELFF | TGTGCCAGCAAGGAGGGATCATGGGCGAACACCGGGGAGCTGTTTTTT
TRBJ2-1 | NA | TRBD2 | TRBV9 | CASSVSGLAANNEQFF | TGTGCCAGCAGCGTATCGGGACTAGCGGCTAACAATGAGCAGTTCTTC
TRBJ1-2 | NA | NA | TRBV7-2 | CASSLGPTYGYTF | TGTGCCAGCAGCCTGGGACCGACCTATGGCTACACCTTC
TRBJ2-5 | once | NA | TRBV10-2 | CAGRNSGLKETQYF | TGCGCCGGCCGTAATAGCGGCCTTAAAGAGACCCAGTACTTC
TRBJ2-4 | NA | TRBD2 | TRBV28 | CASSPGTSGSPKNIQYF | TGTGCCAGCAGTCCGGGGACTAGCGGTAGCCCCAAAAACATTCAGTACTTC
TRBJ2-7 | NA | NA | TRBV27 | CASSSRFTEQYF | TGTGCCAGCAGTTCCCGATTTACCGAGCAGTACTTC
TRBJ2-4 | NA | NA | TRBV4-3 | CASSQERGGIQYF | TGCGCCAGCAGCCAAGAAAGGGGGGGCATTCAGTACTTC
TRBJ2-7 | NA | TRBD1 | TRBV6-1 | CASSEPDRTEQYF | TGTGCCAGCAGTGAACCGGACAGGACCGAGCAGTACTTC
TRBJ2-7 | NA | TRBD2 | TRBV7-9 | CASSLYPSGSHEQYF | TGTGCCAGCAGCTTATATCCTAGCGGGAGCCACGAGCAGTACTTC
TRBJ2-2 | NA | NA | TRBV7-9 | CASSLGQGDTGELFF | TGTGCCAGCAGCTTAGGCCAGGGAGACACCGGGGAGCTGTTTTTT
TRBJ1-5 | NA | TRBD1 | TRBV6-1 | CASSEGDRGQPQHF | TGTGCCAGCAGTGAGGGGGACAGGGGTCAGCCCCAGCATTTT
TRBJ2-2 | NA | NA | TRBV18 | CASSPQGSGELFF | TGTGCCAGCTCACCACAGGGGTCCGGGGAGCTGTTTTTT
TRBJ1-1 | once | NA | TRBV6-5 | CASSYSEWDTEAFF | TGTGCCAGCAGTTATTCGGAGTGGGACACTGAAGCTTTCTTT
TRBJ1-6 | NA | NA | TRBV18 | CASRVASGGDNSPLHF | TGTGCCAGCAGAGTCGCCTCCGGAGGCGATAATTCACCCCTCCACTTT
TRBJ2-1 | NA | NA | TRBV5-4 | CASSFSWSSGGEQFF | TGTGCCAGCAGCTTTTCGTGGTCTTCCGGTGGTGAGCAGTTCTTC
TRBJ1-1 | few | NA | TRBV2 | CASTGQTNTEAFF | TGTGCCAGCACGGGACAAACGAACACTGAAGCTTTCTTT
TRBJ1-1 | NA | NA | TRBV5-1 | CASSLVGGEAFF | TGCGCCAGCAGTCTTGTGGGCGGTGAAGCTTTCTTT
TRBJ2-7 | NA | NA | TRBV7-9 | CASSLVDGRGEQYF | TGTGCCAGCAGCTTAGTCGACGGCCGCGGGGAGCAGTACTTC